This TCR beta chain was documented in a study of cytomegalovirus exposure and HLA in healthy donors. Primers: 60 Vbeta forward and 13 Jbeta reverse. Generated by immunoSEQ multiplex PCR, the TCRdb table keeps only in-frame clones and is missing some. Of 120,000 or so clones in the sample, roughly 80% are singletons; the top ten hold 2.1%. Per germline, CDR1 LNHDA and CDR2 SQIVND (reference sequence). The CDR3 extends over 16 amino acids. Deletions cut 9 bases from V and 0 bases from J, with 15 bases between. Sequenced sample: PBMCs. This TCR was recovered from a man in his thirties or forties in good health and CMV-seronegative. J is TRBJ1-6 and V is TRBV19, with D unresolved. CDR3 DNA sequence: TGTGCCAGCGCTGACATATTAAGCTCCTATAATTCACCCCTCCACTTT. Translating it yields CASADILSSYNSPLHF.